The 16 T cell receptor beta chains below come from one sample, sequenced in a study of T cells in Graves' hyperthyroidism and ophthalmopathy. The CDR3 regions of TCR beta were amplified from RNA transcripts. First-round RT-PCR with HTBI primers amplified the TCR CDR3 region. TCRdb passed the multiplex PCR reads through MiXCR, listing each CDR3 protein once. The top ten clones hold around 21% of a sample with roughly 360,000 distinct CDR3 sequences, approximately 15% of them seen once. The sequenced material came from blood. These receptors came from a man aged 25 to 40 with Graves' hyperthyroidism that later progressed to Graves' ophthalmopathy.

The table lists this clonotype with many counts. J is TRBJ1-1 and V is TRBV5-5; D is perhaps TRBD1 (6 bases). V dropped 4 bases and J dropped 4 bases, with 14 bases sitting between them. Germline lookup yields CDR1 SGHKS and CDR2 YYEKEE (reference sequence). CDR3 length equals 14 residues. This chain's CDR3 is CASSPQGWGTEAFF. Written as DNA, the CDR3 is TGTGCCAGCAGCCCTCAGGGGTGGGGCACTGAAGCTTTCTTT.

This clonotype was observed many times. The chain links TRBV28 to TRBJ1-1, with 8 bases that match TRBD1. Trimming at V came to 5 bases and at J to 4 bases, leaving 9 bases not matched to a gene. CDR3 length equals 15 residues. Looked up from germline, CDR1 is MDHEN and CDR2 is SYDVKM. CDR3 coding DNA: TGTGCCAGCAGTCCTCATCCAGGGGGCCGCACTGAAGCTTTCTTT. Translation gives CASSPHPGGRTEAFF. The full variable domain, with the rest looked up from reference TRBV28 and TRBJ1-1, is DVKVTQSSRYLVKRTGEKVFLECVQDMDHENMFWYRQDPGLGLRLIYFSYDVKMKEKGDIPEGYSVSREKKERFSLILESASTNQTSMYLCASSPHPGGRTEAFFGQGTRLTVV.

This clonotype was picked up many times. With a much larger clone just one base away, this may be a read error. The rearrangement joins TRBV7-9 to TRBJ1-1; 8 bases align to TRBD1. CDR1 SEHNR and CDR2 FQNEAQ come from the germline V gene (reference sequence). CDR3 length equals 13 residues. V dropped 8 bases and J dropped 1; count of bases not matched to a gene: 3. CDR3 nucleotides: TGTGCCAGCGGGGGACAGGCGAACACTGAAGCTTTCTTT. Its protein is CASGGQANTEAFF.

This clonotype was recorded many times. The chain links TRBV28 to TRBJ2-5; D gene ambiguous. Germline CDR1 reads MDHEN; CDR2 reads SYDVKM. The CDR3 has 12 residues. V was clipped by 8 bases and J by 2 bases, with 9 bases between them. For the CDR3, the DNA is TGTGCCAGCGGGGAAATACAAGAGACCCAGTACTTC. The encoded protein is CASGEIQETQYF.

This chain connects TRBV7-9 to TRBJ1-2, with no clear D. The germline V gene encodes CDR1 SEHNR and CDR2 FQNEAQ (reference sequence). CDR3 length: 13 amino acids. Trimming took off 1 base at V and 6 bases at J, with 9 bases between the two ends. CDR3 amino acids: CASSLGMGDGYTF. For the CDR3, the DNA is TGTGCCAGCAGCTTAGGCATGGGAGATGGCTACACCTTC.

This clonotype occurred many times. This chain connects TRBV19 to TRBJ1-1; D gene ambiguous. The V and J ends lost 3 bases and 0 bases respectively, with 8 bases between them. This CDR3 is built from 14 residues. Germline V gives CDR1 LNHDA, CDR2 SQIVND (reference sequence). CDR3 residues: CASSIGLMNTEAFF. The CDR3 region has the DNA TGTGCCAGTAGTATCGGGCTCATGAACACTGAAGCTTTCTTT.

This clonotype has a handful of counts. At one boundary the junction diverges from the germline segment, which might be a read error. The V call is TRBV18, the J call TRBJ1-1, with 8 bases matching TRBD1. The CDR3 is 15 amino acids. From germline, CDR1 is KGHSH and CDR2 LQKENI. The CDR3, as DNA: TGTGCCGGCTCACCCAGGGGGCTGCGGGGCACTGAAGCTTTCTTT. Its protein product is CAGSPRGLRGTEAFF. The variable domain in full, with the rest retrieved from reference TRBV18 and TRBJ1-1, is NAGVMQNPRHLVRRRGQEARLRCSPMKGHSHVYWYRQLPEEGLKFMVYLQKENIIDESGMPKERFSAEFPKEGPSILRIQQVVRGDSAAYFCAGSPRGLRGTEAFFGQGTRLTVV.

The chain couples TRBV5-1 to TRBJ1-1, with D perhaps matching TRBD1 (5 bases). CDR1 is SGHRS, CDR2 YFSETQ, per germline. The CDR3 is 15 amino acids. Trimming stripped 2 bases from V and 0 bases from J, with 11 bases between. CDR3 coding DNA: TGCGCCAGCAGCTTTTCCGGGACTATGAACACTGAAGCTTTCTTT. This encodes CASSFSGTMNTEAFF.

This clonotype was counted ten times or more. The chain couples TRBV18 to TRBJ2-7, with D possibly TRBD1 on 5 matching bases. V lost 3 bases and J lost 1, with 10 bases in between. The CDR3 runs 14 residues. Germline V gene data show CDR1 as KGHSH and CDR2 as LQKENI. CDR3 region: CASSPYQGSYEQYF. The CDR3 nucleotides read TGTGCCAGCTCACCCTATCAGGGATCCTACGAGCAGTACTTC. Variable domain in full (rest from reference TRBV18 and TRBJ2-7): NAGVMQNPRHLVRRRGQEARLRCSPMKGHSHVYWYRQLPEEGLKFMVYLQKENIIDESGMPKERFSAEFPKEGPSILRIQQVVRGDSAAYFCASSPYQGSYEQYFGPGTRLTVT.

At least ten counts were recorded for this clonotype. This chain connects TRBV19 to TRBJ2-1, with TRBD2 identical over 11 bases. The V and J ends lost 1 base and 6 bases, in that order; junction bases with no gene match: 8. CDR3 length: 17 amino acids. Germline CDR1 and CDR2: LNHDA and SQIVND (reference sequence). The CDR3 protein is CASSIAFRLAGGNEQFF. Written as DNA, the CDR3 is TGTGCCAGTAGTATAGCCTTCAGGCTAGCGGGGGGCAATGAGCAGTTCTTC.

DNA for the CDR3: TGCAGTGCTGTACAGGGCTACGAGCAGTACTTC. Its protein product is CSAVQGYEQYF. The chain couples TRBV20-1 to TRBJ2-7; D is possibly TRBD1 (6 bases). V was cut by 5 bases and J by 3 bases, with 8 bases left in between. The length of the CDR3 is 11 residues. Germline values: CDR1 DFQATT, CDR2 SNEGSKA (reference sequence).

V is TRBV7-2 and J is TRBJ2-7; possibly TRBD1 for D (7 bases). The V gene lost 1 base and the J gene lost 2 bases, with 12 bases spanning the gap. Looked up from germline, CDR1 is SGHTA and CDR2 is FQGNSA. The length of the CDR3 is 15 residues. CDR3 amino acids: CASSLGQGGAYEQYF. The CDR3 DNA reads TGTGCCAGCAGCTTAGGCCAGGGGGGTGCCTACGAGCAGTACTTC.

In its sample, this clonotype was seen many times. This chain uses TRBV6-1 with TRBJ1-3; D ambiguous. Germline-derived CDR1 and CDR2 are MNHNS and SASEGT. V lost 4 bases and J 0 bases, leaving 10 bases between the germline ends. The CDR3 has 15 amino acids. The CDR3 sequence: CASSAGSLSGNTIYF. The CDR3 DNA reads TGTGCCAGCAGTGCGGGATCGCTCTCTGGAAACACCATATATTTT.

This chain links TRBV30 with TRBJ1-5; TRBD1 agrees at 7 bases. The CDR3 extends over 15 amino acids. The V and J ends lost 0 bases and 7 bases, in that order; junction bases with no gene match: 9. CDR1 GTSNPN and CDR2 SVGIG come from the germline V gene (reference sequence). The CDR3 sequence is CAWSVGQAGGQPQHF. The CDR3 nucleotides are TGTGCCTGGAGTGTAGGGCAGGCAGGGGGACAGCCCCAGCATTTT.

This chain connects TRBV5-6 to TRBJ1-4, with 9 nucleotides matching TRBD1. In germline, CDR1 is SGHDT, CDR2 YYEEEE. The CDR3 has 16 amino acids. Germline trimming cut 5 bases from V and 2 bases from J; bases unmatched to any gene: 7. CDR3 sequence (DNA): TGTGCCAGCAGTCCCGGGACAGGGAACACTAATGAAAAACTGTTTTTT. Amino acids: CASSPGTGNTNEKLFF.

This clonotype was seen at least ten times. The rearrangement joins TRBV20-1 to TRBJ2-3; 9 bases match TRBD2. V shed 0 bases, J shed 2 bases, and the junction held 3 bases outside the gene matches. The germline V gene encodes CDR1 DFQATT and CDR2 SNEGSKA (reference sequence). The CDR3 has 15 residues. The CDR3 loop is CSARDRLAVTDTQYF. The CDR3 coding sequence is TGCAGTGCTAGAGACCGACTAGCGGTCACAGATACGCAGTATTTT.